This T cell receptor beta chain was identified in a study of blood T cell repertoires in COVID-19. At the level of the study: PBMCs, B-cell-depleted T cells, or T cells were the source of the cDNA or gDNA that made up the material.

CDR1 and CDR2 from the germline V gene are KGHSH and LQKENI. V dropped 3 bases and J dropped 3; count of bases not matched to a gene: 5. The CDR3 extends over 16 amino acids. Measured with immunoSEQ multiplex PCR; TCRdb has only the in-frame clones, and not every one. Altogether 200,000 to 250,000 clones are present, 65% to 90% being singletons, with the ten largest covering more than 5.5%. The sample taken for sequencing was peripheral blood. The receptor was derived from a man at least 80 years old with acute or convalescent COVID-19. J is TRBJ2-1 and V is TRBV18; 10 bases align to TRBD1. CDR3 DNA: TGTGCCAGCTCACCGCCAGGACAGGGGGTCTACAATGAGCAGTTCTTC. This codes for CASSPPGQGVYNEQFF.